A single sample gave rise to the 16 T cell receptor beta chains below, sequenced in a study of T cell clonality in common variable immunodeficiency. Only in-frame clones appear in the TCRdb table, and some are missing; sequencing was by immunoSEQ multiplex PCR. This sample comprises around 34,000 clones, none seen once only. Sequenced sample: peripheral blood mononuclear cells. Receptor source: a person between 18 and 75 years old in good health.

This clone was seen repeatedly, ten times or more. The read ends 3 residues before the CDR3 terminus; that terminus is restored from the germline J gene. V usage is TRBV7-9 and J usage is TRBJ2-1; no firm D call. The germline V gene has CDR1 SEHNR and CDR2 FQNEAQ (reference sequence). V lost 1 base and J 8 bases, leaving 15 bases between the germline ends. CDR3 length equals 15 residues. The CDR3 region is CASSLDAGFSDEQFF. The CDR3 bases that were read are TGTGCCAGCAGCTTAGACGCCGGGTTTTCCGATGAG.

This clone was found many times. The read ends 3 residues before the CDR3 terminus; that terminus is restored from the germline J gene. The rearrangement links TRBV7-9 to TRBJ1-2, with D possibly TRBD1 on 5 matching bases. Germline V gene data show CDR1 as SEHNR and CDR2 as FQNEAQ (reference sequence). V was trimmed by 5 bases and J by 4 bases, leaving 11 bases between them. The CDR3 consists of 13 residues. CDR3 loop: CASSATEVYGYTF. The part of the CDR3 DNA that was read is TGTGCCAGCAGCGCGACAGAAGTCTATGGC.

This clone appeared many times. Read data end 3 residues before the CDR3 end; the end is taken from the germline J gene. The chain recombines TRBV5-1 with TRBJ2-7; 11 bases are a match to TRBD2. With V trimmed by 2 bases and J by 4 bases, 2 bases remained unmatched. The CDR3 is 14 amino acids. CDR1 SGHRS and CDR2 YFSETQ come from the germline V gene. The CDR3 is CASSLGTSGYEQYF. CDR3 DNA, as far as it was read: TGCGCCAGCAGCTTAGGGACTAGCGGATACGAG.

The CDR3 sequence: CASSLAPAQNYEQYF. The DNA read from the CDR3 is TGTGCCAGCAGCTTAGCCCCCGCACAGAACTACGAG. The chain uses TRBV7-3 and TRBJ2-7; no reliable D call. The CDR3 goes on 3 residues after the read ends, and that part is filled in from the germline J gene. CDR1 SGHTA and CDR2 FQGTGA come from the germline V gene. The CDR3 is 15 amino acids. The V gene lost 2 bases and the J gene lost 3 bases, with 14 bases spanning the gap.

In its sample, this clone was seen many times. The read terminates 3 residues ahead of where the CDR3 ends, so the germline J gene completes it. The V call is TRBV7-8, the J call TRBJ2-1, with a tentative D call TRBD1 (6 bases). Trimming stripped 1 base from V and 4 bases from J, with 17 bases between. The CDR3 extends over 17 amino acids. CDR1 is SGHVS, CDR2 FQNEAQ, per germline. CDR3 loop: CASSLVAGDVPYNEQFF. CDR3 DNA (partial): TGTGCCAGCAGCTTAGTCGCAGGGGATGTGCCTTACAATGAG.

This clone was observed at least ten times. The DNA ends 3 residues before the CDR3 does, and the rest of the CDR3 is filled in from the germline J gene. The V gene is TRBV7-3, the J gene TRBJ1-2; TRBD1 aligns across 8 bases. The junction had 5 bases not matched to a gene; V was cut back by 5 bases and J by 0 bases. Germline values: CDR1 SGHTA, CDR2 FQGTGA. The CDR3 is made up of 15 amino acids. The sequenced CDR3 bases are TGTGCCAGCAGCCCCGGGACAGGAGCTAACTATGGC. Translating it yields CASSPGTGANYG. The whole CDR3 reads CASSPGTGANYGYTF.

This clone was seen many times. The CDR3 DNA, read in part, is TGTGCCAGCAGTGTTCCGGGACTAGCGGGAAACAATGAG. Residues: CASSVPGLAGNNE. The CDR3 reads in full as CASSVPGLAGNNEQFF. The chain has TRBV2 and TRBJ2-1; 13 bases map to TRBD2. The read ends 3 residues before the CDR3 terminus; that terminus is restored from the germline J gene. With V trimmed by 4 bases and J by 5 bases, 5 bases remained unmatched. Germline values: CDR1 SNHLY, CDR2 FYNNEI. There are 16 residues in the CDR3.

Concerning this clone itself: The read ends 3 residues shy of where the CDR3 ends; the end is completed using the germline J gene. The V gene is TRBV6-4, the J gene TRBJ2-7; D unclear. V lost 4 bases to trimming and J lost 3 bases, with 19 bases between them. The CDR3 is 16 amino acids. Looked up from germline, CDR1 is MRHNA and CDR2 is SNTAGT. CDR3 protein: CASSASSPRLYYEQYF. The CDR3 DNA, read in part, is TGTGCCAGCAGTGCCTCTTCGCCCCGCCTCTACTACGAG.

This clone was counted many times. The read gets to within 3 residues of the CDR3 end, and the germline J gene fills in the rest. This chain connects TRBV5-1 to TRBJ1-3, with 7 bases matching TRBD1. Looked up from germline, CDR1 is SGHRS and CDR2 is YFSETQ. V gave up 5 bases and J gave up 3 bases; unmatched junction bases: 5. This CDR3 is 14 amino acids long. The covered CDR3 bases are TGCGCCAGCAGATCGAGGACAGGTGGAAACACC. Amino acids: CASRSRTGGNT. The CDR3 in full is CASRSRTGGNTIYF.

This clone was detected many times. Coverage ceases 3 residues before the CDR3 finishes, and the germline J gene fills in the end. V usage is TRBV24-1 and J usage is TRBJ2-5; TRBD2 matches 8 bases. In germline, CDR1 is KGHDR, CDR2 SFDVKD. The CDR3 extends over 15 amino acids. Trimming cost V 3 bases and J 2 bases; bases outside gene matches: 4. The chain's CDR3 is CATSDETSEQETQYF. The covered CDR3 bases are TGTGCCACCAGTGATGAGACTAGCGAGCAAGAGACC.

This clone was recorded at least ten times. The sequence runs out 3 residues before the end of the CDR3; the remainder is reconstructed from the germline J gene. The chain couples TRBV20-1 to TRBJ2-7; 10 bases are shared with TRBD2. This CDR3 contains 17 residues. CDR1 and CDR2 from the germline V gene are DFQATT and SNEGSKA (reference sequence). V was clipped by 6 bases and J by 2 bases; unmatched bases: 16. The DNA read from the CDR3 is TGCAGTGCCGGATCCCGGGGTGCTAGCGGGAGTACCTACGAG. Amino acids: CSAGSRGASGSTYE. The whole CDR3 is CSAGSRGASGSTYEQYF.

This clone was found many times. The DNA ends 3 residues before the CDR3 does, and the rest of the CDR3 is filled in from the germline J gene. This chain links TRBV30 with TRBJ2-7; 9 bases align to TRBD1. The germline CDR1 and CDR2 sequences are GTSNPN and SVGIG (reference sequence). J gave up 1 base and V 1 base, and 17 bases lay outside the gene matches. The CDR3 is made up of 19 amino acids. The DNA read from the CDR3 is TGTGCCTGGAGTGGTATCCAAAAAGACAGGGGGTCCTGGTCCTACGAG. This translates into CAWSGIQKDRGSWSYE. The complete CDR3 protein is CAWSGIQKDRGSWSYEQYF.

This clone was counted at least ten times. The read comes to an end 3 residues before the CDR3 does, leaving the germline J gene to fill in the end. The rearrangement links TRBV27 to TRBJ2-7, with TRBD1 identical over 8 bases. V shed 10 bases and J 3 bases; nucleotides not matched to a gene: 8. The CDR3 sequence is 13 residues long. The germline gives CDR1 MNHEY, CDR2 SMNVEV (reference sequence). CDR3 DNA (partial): TGTGCCACGGCCCCAGGGGGCTACTACGAG. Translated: CATAPGGYYE. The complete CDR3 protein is CATAPGGYYEQYF.

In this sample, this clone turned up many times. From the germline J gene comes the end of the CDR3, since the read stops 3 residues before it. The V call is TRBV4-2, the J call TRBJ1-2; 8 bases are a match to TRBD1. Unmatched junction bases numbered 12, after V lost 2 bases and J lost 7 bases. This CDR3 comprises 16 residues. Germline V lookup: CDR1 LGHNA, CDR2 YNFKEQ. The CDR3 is CASSQTPGQGRGGYTF. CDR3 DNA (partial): TGTGCCAGCAGCCAAACCCCTGGACAGGGTAGGGGTGGC.

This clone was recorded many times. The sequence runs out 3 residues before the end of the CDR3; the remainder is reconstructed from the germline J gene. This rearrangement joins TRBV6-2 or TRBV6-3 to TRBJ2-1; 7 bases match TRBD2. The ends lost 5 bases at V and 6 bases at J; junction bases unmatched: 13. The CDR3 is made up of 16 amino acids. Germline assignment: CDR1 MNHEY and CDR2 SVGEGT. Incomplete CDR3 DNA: TGTGCCAGCAGTCGCGCCCCACGGGGGGTAGGCAATGAG. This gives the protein CASSRAPRGVGNE. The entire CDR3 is CASSRAPRGVGNEQFF.

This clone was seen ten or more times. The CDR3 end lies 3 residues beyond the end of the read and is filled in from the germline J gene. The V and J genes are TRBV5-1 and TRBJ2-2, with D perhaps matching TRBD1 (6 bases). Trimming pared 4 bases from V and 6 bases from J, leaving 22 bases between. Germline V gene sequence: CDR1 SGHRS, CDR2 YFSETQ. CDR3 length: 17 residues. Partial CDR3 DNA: TGCGCCAGCAGCCTGGATCTGACAGGCCACTCACCCGGGGAG. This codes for CASSLDLTGHSPGE. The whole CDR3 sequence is CASSLDLTGHSPGELFF.